This TCR beta chain stems from a study of breast tumors, draining lymph nodes, adjacent tissues. The study's findings and limits: Tumor TCR diversity was below lymph nodes but above nontumor tissue.

Axillary draining lymph nodes of breast cancer patients supplied the node samples. Each CDR3 protein is one row after TCRdb ran MiXCR on the multiplex PCR reads. The table records 150,000 to 250,000 distinct CDR3 sequences, 30% to 40% of them present only once. Points on this clonotype: Its target is not known.

The clonotype comes from a female donor with breast cancer. Some clones in this sample may be carry-over from other donors' samples. Sequencing used axillary lymph node tissue.

CDR3 residues: CATRRHRAGTARGRGNSPLHF. In DNA form, the CDR3 reads TGTGCCACCAGGCGCCATAGGGCAGGGACGGCTCGGGGCCGGGGCAATTCACCCCTCCACTTT. The chain combines TRBV15 with TRBJ1-6; a weak D match, TRBD1 (5 bases). V gave up 6 bases and J gave up 7 bases, with 34 bases separating them. The CDR3 sequence is 21 residues long. The V gene's germline CDR1 is LNHNV and CDR2 YYDKDF (reference sequence).